Below are 15 T cell receptor beta chains sequenced from a single sample in a study of cytomegalovirus exposure and HLA in healthy donors. Both 60 Vbeta primers and 13 Jbeta primers went into the PCR. Profiled with immunoSEQ multiplex PCR; TCRdb holds only in-frame clones, not every one. The data hold 220,000 or so clones, with 78% observed a single time. What was sequenced was PBMCs. The receptors shown here come from a male donor in good health and CMV-seronegative.

V is TRBV30 and J is TRBJ2-7; a weak D match, TRBD2 (6 bases). CDR1 and CDR2 (germline): GTSNPN, SVGIG (reference sequence). V was shortened by 4 bases and J by 0 bases, with 13 bases between the two germline ends. The CDR3 runs to 14 residues. Written as DNA, the CDR3 is TGTGCCTGGAAGGCGGGATTGACCTCCTACGAGCAGTACTTC. Amino acids: CAWKAGLTSYEQYF.

This chain uses TRBV6-5 with TRBJ2-1; 8 bases fit TRBD2. Looked up from germline, CDR1 is MNHEY and CDR2 is SVGAGI. V shed 7 bases, J shed 9 bases, and the junction held 8 bases outside the gene matches. The CDR3 has 13 amino acids. The CDR3 region is CASKREGWSEQFF. The CDR3 region has the DNA TGTGCCAGCAAACGGGAGGGGTGGAGTGAGCAGTTCTTC.

This clone was observed a few times. The chain has TRBV19 and TRBJ1-1; no reliable D call. Germline CDR1 is LNHDA and CDR2 is SQIVND (reference sequence). This CDR3 is built from 11 residues. V was pared by 6 bases and J by 10 bases, with 12 bases between. CDR3 residues: CASSRMNIAFF. CDR3 sequence (DNA): TGTGCCAGTAGCAGAATGAATATAGCTTTCTTT.

This clone was counted only a few times. The V gene is TRBV19, the J gene TRBJ1-1; D unresolved. Looked up from germline, CDR1 is LNHDA and CDR2 is SQIVND (reference sequence). V lost 2 bases, J lost 5 bases, and 9 bases lay in between. The CDR3 runs 13 residues. As DNA, the CDR3 is TGTGCCAGTAGTATAAGTCGGGGTACTGAAGCTTTCTTT. Translating it yields CASSISRGTEAFF.

The genes are TRBV13 and TRBJ2-3; the D gene is possibly TRBD2 (5 bases). Trimming stripped 5 bases from V and 2 bases from J, with 14 bases between. Germline lookup yields CDR1 PRHDT and CDR2 FYEKMQ (reference sequence). The CDR3 is 15 amino acids. DNA for the CDR3: TGTGCCAGCAGCGCTGGAGGAGGCCCCACAGATACGCAGTATTTT. It specifies CASSAGGGPTDTQYF.

This rearrangement joins TRBV28 to TRBJ1-5, with 7 nucleotides matching TRBD1. V shed 6 bases, J shed 2 bases, and the junction held 7 bases outside the gene matches. Germline CDR1 and CDR2: MDHEN and SYDVKM. This CDR3 spans 15 amino acids. The DNA for the CDR3 is TGTGCCAGCAGGCACCCCGGGACAGGCAATCAGCCCCAGCATTTT. It translates to CASRHPGTGNQPQHF. Full variable domain (missing parts from reference TRBV28 and TRBJ1-5): DVKVTQSSRYLVKRTGEKVFLECVQDMDHENMFWYRQDPGLGLRLIYFSYDVKMKEKGDIPEGYSVSREKKERFSLILESASTNQTSMYLCASRHPGTGNQPQHFGDGTRLSIL.

This clone has just a few counts. The chain uses TRBV7-9 and TRBJ1-1, with unresolved D. Germline V lookup: CDR1 SEHNR, CDR2 FQNEAQ (reference sequence). This CDR3 is built from 11 residues. V dropped 11 bases and J dropped 1 base, with 8 bases sitting between them. CDR3 sequence reads: CAVGENTEAFF. In DNA form, the CDR3 reads TGTGCCGTCGGGGAGAACACTGAAGCTTTCTTT. Together with reference TRBV7-9 and TRBJ1-1, the CDR3 gives the full variable domain: DTGVSQNPRHKITKRGQNVTFRCDPISEHNRLYWYRQTLGQGPEFLTYFQNEAQLEKSRLLSDRFSAERPKGSFSTLEIQRTEQGDSAMYLCAVGENTEAFFGQGTRLTVV.

The chain joins TRBV5-1 to TRBJ2-5, with 10 bases fitting TRBD1. From germline, CDR1 is SGHRS and CDR2 YFSETQ. With V trimmed by 4 bases and J by 5 bases, 11 bases remained unmatched. This CDR3 comprises 16 residues. The CDR3 bases are TGCGCCAGCAGCCAGGCGAGGACAGGGGGAGCGGAGACCCAGTACTTC. This gives the protein CASSQARTGGAETQYF.

The genes are TRBV30 and TRBJ2-7; 7 bases line up with TRBD1. With 4 bases clipped from V and 2 bases from J, the junction kept 8 bases outside the gene matches. The CDR3 length is 14 residues. The germline CDR1 and CDR2 sequences are GTSNPN and SVGIG (reference sequence). CDR3 in amino acids: CAWTLRTGPYEQYF. The CDR3 nucleotides read TGTGCCTGGACCCTCCGGACAGGCCCCTACGAGCAGTACTTC.

The rearrangement uses TRBV4-1 and TRBJ1-6; TRBD1 matches at 7 bases. There are 17 residues in the CDR3. Germline V lookup: CDR1 MGHRA, CDR2 YSYEKL. Trimming at V came to 1 base and at J to 6 bases, leaving 9 bases not matched to a gene. CDR3 nucleotides: TGCGCCAGCAGCCAAGGCCTCGGAGGGGGCACTAATTCACCCCTCCACTTT. It codes for CASSQGLGGGTNSPLHF.

This chain links TRBV19 with TRBJ2-1; 10 bases line up with TRBD2. Germline CDR1 LNHDA, CDR2 SQIVND (reference sequence). V shed 4 bases and J 7 bases; nucleotides not matched to a gene: 4. The CDR3 loop spans 14 amino acids. The CDR3 DNA reads TGTGCCAGTAGTAGAAGCGGGAGGGGTAATGAGCAGTTCTTC. Translated, it gives CASSRSGRGNEQFF.

The chain carries TRBV28 and TRBJ2-7; 7 bases are shared with TRBD1. CDR1 and CDR2 from the germline V gene are MDHEN and SYDVKM. Trimming removed 2 bases from V and 5 bases from J; junction bases left unmatched: 3. The CDR3 spans 13 residues. The CDR3: CASSLGQVHEQYF. The CDR3 DNA is TGTGCCAGCAGTTTAGGACAGGTCCACGAGCAGTACTTC. The whole variable domain, remainder taken from reference TRBV28 and TRBJ2-7, is DVKVTQSSRYLVKRTGEKVFLECVQDMDHENMFWYRQDPGLGLRLIYFSYDVKMKEKGDIPEGYSVSREKKERFSLILESASTNQTSMYLCASSLGQVHEQYFGPGTRLTVT.

The J gene is TRBJ2-7, the V gene TRBV9, with D possibly being TRBD1 (6 bases). V lost 0 bases, J lost 3 bases, and 10 bases lay in between. Germline-derived CDR1 and CDR2 are SGDLS and YYNGEE. The CDR3 totals 14 residues. This CDR3 reads CASSVGQAGYEQYF. In DNA, the CDR3 is TGTGCCAGCAGCGTAGGACAGGCGGGCTACGAGCAGTACTTC. The entire variable domain, with the rest obtained from reference TRBV9 and TRBJ2-7, is as follows: DSGVTQTPKHLITATGQRVTLRCSPRSGDLSVYWYQQSLDQGLQFLIQYYNGEERAKGNILERFSAQQFPDLHSELNLSSLELGDSALYFCASSVGQAGYEQYFGPGTRLTVT.

There are a few counts of this clone. V and J are TRBV5-1 and TRBJ1-2; D may be TRBD1 (5 bases). The V and J ends lost 0 bases and 7 bases respectively, with 13 bases between them. The CDR3 has 14 amino acids. Germline-derived CDR1 and CDR2 are SGHRS and YFSETQ. The CDR3 spells CASSLAGGESGYTF. The CDR3 DNA follows: TGCGCCAGCAGCTTGGCCGGAGGGGAAAGTGGCTACACCTTC. The full variable domain, with the rest looked up from reference TRBV5-1 and TRBJ1-2, is KAGVTQTPRYLIKTRGQQVTLSCSPISGHRSVSWYQQTPGQGLQFLFEYFSETQRNKGNFPGRFSGRQFSNSRSEMNVSTLELGDSALYLCASSLAGGESGYTFGSGTRLTVV.

The chain couples TRBV7-2 to TRBJ2-4, with 9 bases matching TRBD2. V shed 2 bases, J shed 8 bases, and the junction held 4 bases outside the gene matches. Germline CDR1 is SGHTA and CDR2 is FQGNSA. The CDR3 extends over 14 amino acids. This chain's CDR3 is CASSLLAGVDIQYF. The CDR3 nucleotides are TGTGCCAGCAGCTTATTAGCGGGAGTAGACATTCAGTACTTC.